These 8 T cell receptor beta chains were sequenced from one sample in a study of cytomegalovirus exposure and HLA in healthy donors. 60 Vbeta and 13 Jbeta primers were used in PCR. Profiled with immunoSEQ multiplex PCR; TCRdb holds only in-frame clones, not every one. This repertoire shows about 89,000 clones, roughly 70% found once; its top ten account for 1.8%. The sample taken for sequencing was PBMCs. The receptors were gathered from a male donor in good health and CMV-seronegative.

This chain links TRBV5-4 with TRBJ2-7; the match to TRBD2 covers 7 bases. Germline V gene sequence: CDR1 SGHNT, CDR2 YYREEE (reference sequence). The CDR3 spans 14 residues. V shed 4 bases and J 2 bases; nucleotides not matched to a gene: 6. CDR3 loop: CASSPGRVTYEQYF. In DNA form, the CDR3 reads TGTGCCAGCAGCCCGGGGAGGGTGACCTACGAGCAGTACTTC.

The V gene is TRBV5-6, the J gene TRBJ2-2, with 9 bases fitting TRBD2. Trimming cost V 1 base and J 4 bases; bases outside gene matches: 11. Germline V gene sequence: CDR1 SGHDT, CDR2 YYEEEE. This CDR3 has 18 amino acids. This CDR3 reads CASSLTAAGGYGTGELFF. The CDR3 DNA reads TGTGCCAGCAGCTTGACGGCGGCGGGAGGGTACGGCACCGGGGAGCTGTTTTTT.

The chain links TRBV29-1 to TRBJ2-1, with 11 bases that match TRBD2. The ends lost 0 bases at V and 0 bases at J; junction bases unmatched: 10. Germline V CDR1 and CDR2: SQVTM, ANQGSEA. CDR3 length equals 19 residues. The CDR3 DNA reads TGCAGCGTTGAAGATTACCTAGCGGGAGGCCCAAGCTCCTACAATGAGCAGTTCTTC. It specifies CSVEDYLAGGPSSYNEQFF.

A few counts support this clone. The chain employs TRBV7-2 and TRBJ1-2; the D gene is possibly TRBD1 (6 bases). V was shortened by 5 bases and J by 7 bases, with 14 bases between the two germline ends. The CDR3 totals 13 residues. Germline V gives CDR1 SGHTA, CDR2 FQGNSA. The CDR3 reads CASSNPGGRGYTF. The CDR3 nucleotides read TGTGCCAGCAGCAACCCCGGGGGGCGTGGCTACACCTTC.

The V call is TRBV5-8, the J call TRBJ2-3; 7 bases map to TRBD1. V trimming: 2 bases; J trimming: 2 bases; junction bases outside the gene matches: 5. The CDR3 is 15 residues long. Germline V gene data show CDR1 as SGHTS and CDR2 as YDEGEE. CDR3 sequence (DNA): TGTGCCAGCAGCTTATATGACAGGGCCACAGATACGCAGTATTTT. As protein: CASSLYDRATDTQYF.

The chain is built from TRBV7-9 and TRBJ1-1, with TRBD1 as a possible D gene (5 bases). The CDR3 sequence is 14 residues long. Germline-derived CDR1 and CDR2 are SEHNR and FQNEAQ (reference sequence). The germline V and J ends were trimmed by 4 bases and 4 bases, with 13 bases remaining between them. The CDR3 DNA is TGTGCCAGCAGCTCTGGCAGGGTGGGCACTGAAGCTTTCTTT. Its protein product is CASSSGRVGTEAFF.

The J gene is TRBJ1-1, the V gene TRBV4-2; TRBD1 might be the D (6 bases). The CDR3 totals 15 residues. Germline CDR1 and CDR2: LGHNA and YNFKEQ. V was cut by 0 bases and J by 7 bases, with 15 bases left in between. This CDR3 reads CASSQDVGGRNEAFF. The CDR3 DNA reads as TGTGCCAGCAGCCAAGATGTCGGGGGGCGTAATGAAGCTTTCTTT.

This clone has a single count. The chain is built from TRBV7-9 and TRBJ2-1; maybe TRBD2 (7 bases). Trimming shortened V by 1 base and J by 15 bases, and 13 bases separated the two germline ends. Germline-derived CDR1 and CDR2 are SEHNR and FQNEAQ (reference sequence). The CDR3 runs to 12 residues. The CDR3 loop is CASSLEEGGGFF. CDR3 nucleotides: TGTGCCAGCAGCTTAGAAGAAGGGGGGGGGTTCTTC. Complete variable domain (other parts from reference TRBV7-9 and TRBJ2-1): DTGVSQNPRHKITKRGQNVTFRCDPISEHNRLYWYRQTLGQGPEFLTYFQNEAQLEKSRLLSDRFSAERPKGSFSTLEIQRTEQGDSAMYLCASSLEEGGGFFGPGTRLTVL.